This T cell receptor (beta chain) was profiled in a study of blood T cells in healthy people across ages. Study-wide points: Conclusively comparing naive with antigen-experienced cells was impossible with unsorted PBMCs.

Worth noting for this clonotype: Its antigen is currently unknown.

Sample-barcoded 5' priming and a J-beta primer mix drove a second PCR of 7 to 11 cycles. TCRdb reprocessed the 5' RACE reads via MiXCR and lists one record per CDR3 protein. The sample has approximately 800,000 distinct CDR3 sequences; about 61% are singletons. The CDR3 runs 16 residues. Looked up from germline, CDR1 is DFQATT and CDR2 is SNEGSKA (reference sequence). Trimming took 0 bases from V and 5 from J; bases not matched to a gene: 7. V gene TRBV20-1 combines with J gene TRBJ2-2; 9 nucleotides match TRBD1. This sequence was found in a man aged 35 to 55 in good health. The sample consisted of blood. The CDR3 nucleotides are TGCAGTGCTAGAGATCATTTCGGGACAGGGACCGGGGAGCTGTTTTTT. Translating gives CSARDHFGTGTGELFF.